A single sample is the source of the 22 T cell receptor beta chains below, sequenced in a study of OX40 agonist ivuxolimab in advanced cancers. This table comes from immunoSEQ multiplex PCR, and its TCRdb copy is limited to in-frame clones, with some not included. The profile shows 60,000 or so clones, almost 90% of them singletons. The input for sequencing was CD4+ or CD8+ T cells sorted from blood, taken in a trial of the OX40 agonist ivuxolimab. The receptor set was obtained from an adult with an advanced solid tumor such as melanoma, head and neck, liver or kidney cancer.

The chain recombines TRBV5-6 with TRBJ2-2; perhaps D is TRBD1 or TRBD2 (5 bases each). The CDR3 extends over 16 amino acids. V was clipped by 1 base and J by 3 bases, with 13 bases between them. The germline V gene has CDR1 SGHDT and CDR2 YYEEEE. The CDR3 here is CASSLPRESHTGELFF. The CDR3 DNA is TGTGCCAGCAGCTTGCCCAGGGAGTCTCACACCGGGGAGCTGTTTTTT.

V usage is TRBV7-9 and J usage is TRBJ2-1; D perhaps matches TRBD1 (5 bases). Germline CDR1 is SEHNR and CDR2 is FQNEAQ (reference sequence). CDR3 length equals 15 residues. Trimming cost V 1 base and J 0 bases, with 7 bases left between them. The CDR3 here is CASSLGDSSYNEQFF. The CDR3 bases are TGTGCCAGCAGCTTAGGCGACAGCTCCTACAATGAGCAGTTCTTC.

The chain combines TRBV11-2 with TRBJ2-7; no definite D call. Germline values: CDR1 SGHAT, CDR2 FQNNGV. The CDR3 loop spans 12 amino acids. V lost 6 bases and J 2 bases, leaving 8 bases between the germline ends. Written as DNA, the CDR3 is TGTGCCAGCAGGGGTAGAACCTACGAGCAGTACTTC. Translated: CASRGRTYEQYF.

The chain links TRBV9 to TRBJ1-3; D gene uncertain. Trimming pared 0 bases from V and 0 bases from J, leaving 7 bases between. In germline, CDR1 is SGDLS, CDR2 YYNGEE. The CDR3 runs to 15 residues. The CDR3 nucleotides read TGTGCCAGCAGCGTAGTACCGAGCTCTGGAAACACCATATATTTT. Translated, it gives CASSVVPSSGNTIYF.

This clone was seen once. The V and J genes are TRBV18 and TRBJ1-4; 9 nucleotides match TRBD1. Looked up from germline, CDR1 is KGHSH and CDR2 is LQKENI. The CDR3 has 15 amino acids. V shed 6 bases and J 8 bases; nucleotides not matched to a gene: 10. For the CDR3, the DNA is TGTGCCAGCTCCCCCACACAGGGGGCTCGGGAAAAACTGTTTTTT. It codes for CASSPTQGAREKLFF.

The chain employs TRBV5-8 and TRBJ1-2; 10 positions match TRBD1. CDR3 length: 15 amino acids. Germline V gene sequence: CDR1 SGHTS, CDR2 YDEGEE. After removal of 4 bases from V and 5 bases from J, the junction contained 8 bases not matched to a gene. The CDR3 region has the DNA TGTGCCAGCAGCCTGACAGGGGGCAACCCTTATGGCTACACCTTC. This sequence encodes CASSLTGGNPYGYTF.

The chain recombines TRBV9 with TRBJ1-6; 9 nucleotides agree with TRBD1. CDR1 SGDLS and CDR2 YYNGEE come from the germline V gene. There are 14 residues in the CDR3. The V and J ends lost 5 bases and 7 bases, in that order; junction bases with no gene match: 4. The CDR3 coding sequence is TGTGCCAGCAGGGCCGGGACAGGGAATTCACCCCTCCACTTT. Encoded protein: CASRAGTGNSPLHF.

The chain employs TRBV2 and TRBJ1-2; D gene ambiguous. CDR1 is SNHLY and CDR2 is FYNNEI in the germline V gene. This CDR3 region has 15 residues. Trimming took 6 bases from V and 4 from J, leaving 18 bases between them. CDR3 nucleotides: TGTGCCAGCAGCCTAGGGCCTCCTGCGGGCTATGGCTACACCTTC. This codes for CASSLGPPAGYGYTF.

CDR3 bases: TGTGCCAGTAGTATGTGGCTGGGACAGGGGGACTATGGCTACACCTTC. Translating it yields CASSMWLGQGDYGYTF. V and J are TRBV19 and TRBJ1-2, with 11 bases lining up with TRBD1. The germline CDR1 and CDR2 sequences are LNHDA and SQIVND (reference sequence). CDR3 length: 16 residues. With 3 bases clipped from V and 3 bases from J, the junction kept 6 bases outside the gene matches.

The V and J genes are TRBV11-3 and TRBJ2-3; no reliable D call. Germline V gene sequence: CDR1 SGHNT, CDR2 YENEEA. Trimming took 1 base from V and 7 from J, leaving 12 bases between them. The CDR3 is made up of 14 amino acids. CDR3 residues: CASSLAPQIHTQYF. Here the CDR3 DNA reads TGTGCCAGCAGCTTAGCCCCGCAGATTCATACGCAGTATTTT.

Note on this clone: Other DNA sequences in this specimen translate into the identical CDR3. The J gene is TRBJ2-3, the V gene TRBV5-4; 9 bases agree with TRBD1. The CDR3 runs 14 residues. The V gene end was trimmed by 0 bases and the J gene end by 5 bases; junction bases not matched to a gene: 1. In germline, CDR1 is SGHNT, CDR2 YYREEE (reference sequence). As DNA, the CDR3 is TGTGCCAGCAGCTTGGGACAGGGGGGAGATACGCAGTATTTT. This gives the protein CASSLGQGGDTQYF.

The chain uses TRBV30 and TRBJ1-5; D may be TRBD1 (6 bases). The germline V gene has CDR1 GTSNPN and CDR2 SVGIG (reference sequence). The CDR3 runs to 14 residues. Between the trimmed V and J ends, which lost 3 bases and 2 bases, there was a span of 11 bases. The DNA of the CDR3 is TGTGCCTGGAGCAGGGGCTCGGGCAATCAGCCCCAGCATTTT. Residues: CAWSRGSGNQPQHF.

The CDR3 is CASSLPAGGPYEQYF. The CDR3 DNA sequence: TGTGCCAGCAGCTTACCAGCGGGGGGGCCCTACGAGCAGTACTTC. V usage is TRBV7-2 and J usage is TRBJ2-5; 10 bases map to TRBD2. The DNA end is more similar to TRBJ2-7, so the J call may be wrong. Germline CDR1 SGHTA, CDR2 FQGNSA. This CDR3 has 15 amino acids.

This clone came up once. J is TRBJ2-5 and V is TRBV7-9; D might be TRBD1 or TRBD2, each matching 5 bases. This CDR3 contains 16 residues. Germline values: CDR1 SEHNR, CDR2 FQNEAQ (reference sequence). Deletions cut 1 base from V and 3 bases from J, with 15 bases between. The CDR3 is CASSLGDLKREETQYF. CDR3 DNA sequence: TGTGCCAGCAGCTTAGGGGACCTTAAGAGGGAAGAGACCCAGTACTTC.

The chain employs TRBV9 and TRBJ1-2, with 7 positions matching TRBD1. This CDR3 comprises 15 residues. Germline CDR1 and CDR2: SGDLS and YYNGEE. With V trimmed by 0 bases and J by 8 bases, 10 bases remained unmatched. DNA for the CDR3: TGTGCCAGCAGCGTAGAGACAGGGTCTCCGCTAGGCTACACCTTC. Its protein is CASSVETGSPLGYTF.

The rearrangement links TRBV19 to TRBJ1-5; 7 bases are shared with TRBD1. The junction had 10 bases not matched to a gene; V was cut back by 5 bases and J by 0 bases. Germline assignment: CDR1 LNHDA and CDR2 SQIVND (reference sequence). The CDR3 spans 17 residues. The CDR3 DNA is TGTGCCAGTAGTCCTTCGGGACAGATTTATAGCAATCAGCCCCAGCATTTT. Translation gives CASSPSGQIYSNQPQHF.

This rearrangement joins TRBV7-2 to TRBJ2-3; TRBD2 might be the D (6 bases). From germline, CDR1 is SGHTA and CDR2 FQGNSA. V was trimmed by 1 base and J by 1 base, leaving 12 bases between them. The CDR3 is made up of 16 amino acids. The CDR3 DNA reads TGTGCCAGCAGCTTAGGAGGGACTCAGGGCACAGATACGCAGTATTTT. Protein sequence: CASSLGGTQGTDTQYF.

The chain joins TRBV10-3 to TRBJ1-6, with TRBD1 matching 10 bases. This CDR3 is built from 14 residues. In germline, CDR1 is ENHRY, CDR2 SYGVKD. Trimming took 6 bases from V and 8 from J; bases not matched to a gene: 4. CDR3 sequence: CAIRRGQGDSPLHF. CDR3 DNA: TGTGCCATCAGAAGAGGACAGGGGGATTCACCCCTCCACTTT.

V is TRBV11-3 and J is TRBJ2-2; TRBD2 agrees at 11 bases. CDR1 is SGHNT, CDR2 YENEEA, per germline. CDR3 size: 14 residues. Losses at the gene ends were 9 bases for V and 4 bases for J; bases not matched to a gene: 4. CDR3 sequence reads: CASRLAGFTGELFF. CDR3 DNA: TGTGCCAGTCGACTAGCGGGATTCACCGGGGAGCTGTTTTTT.

The chain has TRBV5-1 and TRBJ2-7; the match to TRBD1 covers 7 bases. The V gene's germline CDR1 is SGHRS and CDR2 YFSETQ. This CDR3 is 14 amino acids long. The trim removed 4 bases at V and 2 bases at J, leaving 6 bases unmatched. The CDR3 spells CASSRGQVTYEQYF. The CDR3 region has the DNA TGCGCCAGCAGCCGAGGACAGGTTACCTACGAGCAGTACTTC.

V usage is TRBV5-1 and J usage is TRBJ2-5; D may be TRBD2 (6 bases). Between the trimmed V and J ends, which lost 1 base and 3 bases, there was a span of 10 bases. The CDR3 is made up of 14 amino acids. CDR1 SGHRS and CDR2 YFSETQ come from the germline V gene. The CDR3 reads CASSLWGVEETQYF. CDR3 nucleotide sequence: TGCGCCAGCAGCTTGTGGGGGGTGGAAGAGACCCAGTACTTC.

This chain links TRBV30 with TRBJ2-4; D ambiguous. The CDR3 loop spans 14 amino acids. V lost 0 bases and J lost 8, with 14 bases in between. CDR1 GTSNPN and CDR2 SVGIG come from the germline V gene (reference sequence). CDR3 sequence reads: CAWSVNSPGDIQYF. CDR3 nucleotides: TGTGCCTGGAGTGTAAATAGTCCGGGCGACATTCAGTACTTC.